This paragraph reports one T cell receptor beta chain. What it binds is not known. The PCR employed 60 Vbeta primers together with 13 Jbeta primers. Assay used: immunoSEQ multiplex PCR; TCRdb lists only in-frame clones, some missing. Of about 120,000 clones detected, 82% appear once; the ten largest clones hold 1.5%. The data were obtained in a study of cytomegalovirus exposure and HLA in healthy donors. Germline V gene lookup returns CDR1 SGHNT and CDR2 YENEEA. The CDR3 loop spans 15 amino acids. V was pared by 1 base and J by 6 bases, with 6 bases of the junction left unmatched. Regarding the study as a whole: Per a later analysis, approximately 16,000 TCR beta sequences showed association with HLA alleles at 0.05 false discovery rate. The presence/absence work took it that sequencing depth was about the same across donors.

The chain employs TRBV11-3 and TRBJ2-1; TRBD1 matches 7 bases. Material for sequencing was PBMCs. The TCR originated in a woman younger than 35 in good health and CMV-seronegative. DNA of the CDR3: TGTGCCAGCAGCTTAGGTCGCCAGGGGGTCAATGAGCAGTTCTTC. This encodes CASSLGRQGVNEQFF.